The T cell receptor beta chain described here comes from a study of OX40 agonist ivuxolimab in advanced cancers. About the research overall: Partial responses were seen in three patients, one with hepatocellular carcinoma and two with cutaneous melanoma.

TCRdb keeps only in-frame clones here, not all; method: immunoSEQ multiplex PCR. The sample includes about 52,000 clones, 85% to 95% of them seen just once. The CDR3 runs 15 residues. Germline loops: CDR1 ENHRY, CDR2 SYGVKD. The ends were cut back, 2 bases at V and 7 bases at J, with 17 bases in the middle. This clonotype was obtained from an adult with an advanced solid tumor such as melanoma, head and neck, liver or kidney cancer. The rearrangement joins TRBV10-3 to TRBJ1-2; D remains ambiguous. Source: CD4+ or CD8+ T cells sorted from blood, taken in a trial of the OX40 agonist ivuxolimab. CDR3 sequence reads: CAISESVRSPLGYTF. Written as DNA, the CDR3 is TGTGCCATCAGTGAGAGTGTCCGGAGTCCACTTGGCTACACCTTC.